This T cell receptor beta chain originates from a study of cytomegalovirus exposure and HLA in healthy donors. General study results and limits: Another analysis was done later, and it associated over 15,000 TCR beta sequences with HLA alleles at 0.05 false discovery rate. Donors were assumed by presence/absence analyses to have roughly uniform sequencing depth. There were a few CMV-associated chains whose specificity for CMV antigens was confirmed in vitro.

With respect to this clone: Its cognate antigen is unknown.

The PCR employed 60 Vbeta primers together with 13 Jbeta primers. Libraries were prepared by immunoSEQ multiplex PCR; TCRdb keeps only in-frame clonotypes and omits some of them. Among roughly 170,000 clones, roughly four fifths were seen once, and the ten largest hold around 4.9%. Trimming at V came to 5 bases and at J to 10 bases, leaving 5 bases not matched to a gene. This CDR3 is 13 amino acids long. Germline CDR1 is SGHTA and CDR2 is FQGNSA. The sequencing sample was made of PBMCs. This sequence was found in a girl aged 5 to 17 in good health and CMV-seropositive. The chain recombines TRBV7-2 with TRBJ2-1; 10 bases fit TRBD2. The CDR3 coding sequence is TGTGCCAGCAGCCGGACGACTAGCGGGGAGCAGTTCTTC. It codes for CASSRTTSGEQFF.